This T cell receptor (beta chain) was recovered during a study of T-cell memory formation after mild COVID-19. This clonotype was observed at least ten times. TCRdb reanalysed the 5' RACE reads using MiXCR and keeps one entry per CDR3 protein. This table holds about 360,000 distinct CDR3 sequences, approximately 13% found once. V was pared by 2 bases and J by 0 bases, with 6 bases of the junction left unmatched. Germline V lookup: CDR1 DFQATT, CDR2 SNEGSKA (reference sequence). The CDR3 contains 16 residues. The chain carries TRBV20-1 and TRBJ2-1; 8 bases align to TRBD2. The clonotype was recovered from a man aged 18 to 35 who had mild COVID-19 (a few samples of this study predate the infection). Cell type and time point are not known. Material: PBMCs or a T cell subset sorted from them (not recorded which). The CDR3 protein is CSARTGLAPSYNEQFF. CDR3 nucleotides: TGCAGTGCTAGAACTGGACTAGCCCCCTCCTACAATGAGCAGTTCTTC.